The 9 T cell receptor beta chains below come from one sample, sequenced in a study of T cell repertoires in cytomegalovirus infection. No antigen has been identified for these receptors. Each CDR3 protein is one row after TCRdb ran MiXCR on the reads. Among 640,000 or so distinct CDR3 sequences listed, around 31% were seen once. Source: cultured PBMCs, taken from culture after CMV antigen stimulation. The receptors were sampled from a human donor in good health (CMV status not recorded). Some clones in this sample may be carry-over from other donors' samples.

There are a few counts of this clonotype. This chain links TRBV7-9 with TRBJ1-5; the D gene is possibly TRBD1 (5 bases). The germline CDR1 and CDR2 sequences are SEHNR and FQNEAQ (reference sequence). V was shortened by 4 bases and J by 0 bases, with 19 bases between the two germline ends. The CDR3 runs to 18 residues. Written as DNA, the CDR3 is TGTGCCAGCAGCTCCCATCGTCGGAGGGGCGGTAGCAATCAGCCCCAGCATTTT. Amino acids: CASSSHRRRGGSNQPQHF.

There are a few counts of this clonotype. In DNA, the CDR3 is TGTGCCAGCAGCCCAGGGGAGAACACCGGGGAGCTGTTTTTT. It yields the protein CASSPGENTGELFF. The chain is built from TRBV4-2 and TRBJ2-2, with D possibly TRBD1 on 6 matching bases. Trimming removed 4 bases from V and 1 base from J, with 7 bases in between. Germline values: CDR1 LGHNA, CDR2 YNFKEQ. This CDR3 contains 14 residues.

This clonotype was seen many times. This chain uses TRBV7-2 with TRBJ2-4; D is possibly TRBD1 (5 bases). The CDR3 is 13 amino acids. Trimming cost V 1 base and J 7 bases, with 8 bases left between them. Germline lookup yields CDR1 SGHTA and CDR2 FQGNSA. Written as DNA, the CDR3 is TGTGCCAGCAGCTTAGGGACAAGTAACATTCAGTACTTC. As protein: CASSLGTSNIQYF. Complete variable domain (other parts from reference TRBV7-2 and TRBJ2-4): GAGVSQSPSNKVTEKGKDVELRCDPISGHTALYWYRQSLGQGLEFLIYFQGNSAPDKSGLPSDRFSAERTGGSVSTLTIQRTQQEDSAVYLCASSLGTSNIQYFGAGTRLSVL.

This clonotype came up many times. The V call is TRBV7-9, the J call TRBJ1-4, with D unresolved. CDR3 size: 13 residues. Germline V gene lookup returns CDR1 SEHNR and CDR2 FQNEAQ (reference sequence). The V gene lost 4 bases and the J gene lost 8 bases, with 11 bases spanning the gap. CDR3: CASSSAGREKLFF. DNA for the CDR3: TGTGCCAGCAGCTCAGCCGGGCGAGAAAAACTGTTTTTT. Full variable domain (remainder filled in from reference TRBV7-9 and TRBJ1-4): DTGVSQNPRHKITKRGQNVTFRCDPISEHNRLYWYRQTLGQGPEFLTYFQNEAQLEKSRLLSDRFSAERPKGSFSTLEIQRTEQGDSAMYLCASSSAGREKLFFGSGTQLSVL.

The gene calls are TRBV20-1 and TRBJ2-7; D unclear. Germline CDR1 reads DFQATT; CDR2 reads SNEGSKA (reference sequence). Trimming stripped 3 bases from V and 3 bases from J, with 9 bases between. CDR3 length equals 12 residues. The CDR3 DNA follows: TGCAGTGCTAGGGGCAGAGGCTACGAGCAGTACTTC. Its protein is CSARGRGYEQYF.

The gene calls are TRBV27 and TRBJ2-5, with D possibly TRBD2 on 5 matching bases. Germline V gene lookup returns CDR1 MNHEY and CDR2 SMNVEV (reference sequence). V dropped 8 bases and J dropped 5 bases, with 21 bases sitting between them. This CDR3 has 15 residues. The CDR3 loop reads CASARRGRPGETQYF. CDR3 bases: TGTGCCAGCGCTCGACGTGGCCGCCCGGGGGAGACCCAGTACTTC.

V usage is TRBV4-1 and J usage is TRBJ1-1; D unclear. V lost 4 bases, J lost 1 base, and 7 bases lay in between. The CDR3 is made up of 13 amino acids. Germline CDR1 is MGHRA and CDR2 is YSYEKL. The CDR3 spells CASSRMGNTEAFF. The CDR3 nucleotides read TGCGCCAGCAGCCGGATGGGGAACACTGAAGCTTTCTTT.

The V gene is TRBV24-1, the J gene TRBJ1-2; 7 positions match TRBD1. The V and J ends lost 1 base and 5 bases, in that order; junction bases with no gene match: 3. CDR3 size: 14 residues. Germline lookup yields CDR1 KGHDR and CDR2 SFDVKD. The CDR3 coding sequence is TGTGCCACCAGTGATTTTGGGACAGATTATGGCTACACCTTC. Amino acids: CATSDFGTDYGYTF.

CDR3: CSVGHSNQPQHF. CDR3 sequence (DNA): TGCAGCGTTGGACATAGCAATCAGCCCCAGCATTTT. The genes are TRBV29-1 and TRBJ1-5, with unresolved D. Germline values: CDR1 SQVTM, CDR2 ANQGSEA. V was trimmed by 4 bases and J by 0 bases, leaving 4 bases between them. This CDR3 has 12 residues.